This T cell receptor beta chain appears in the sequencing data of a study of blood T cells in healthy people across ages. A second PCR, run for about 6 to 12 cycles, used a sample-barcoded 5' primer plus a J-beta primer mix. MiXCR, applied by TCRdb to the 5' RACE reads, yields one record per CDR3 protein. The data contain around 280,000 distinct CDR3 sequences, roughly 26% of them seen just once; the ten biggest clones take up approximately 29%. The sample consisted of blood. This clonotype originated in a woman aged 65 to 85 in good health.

The DNA of the CDR3 is TGTGCCAGCGGCCGATCCGGGACAGGCGCCGAAGCTTTCTTT. This sequence encodes CASGRSGTGAEAFF. This chain uses TRBV7-9 with TRBJ1-1; 8 positions match TRBD1. Trimming took 8 bases from V and 8 from J; bases not matched to a gene: 13. The germline gives CDR1 SEHNR, CDR2 FQNEAQ (reference sequence). The CDR3 is 14 residues long.